This TCR beta chain was captured by sequencing in a study of blood T cell repertoires in COVID-19. Generated by immunoSEQ multiplex PCR, the TCRdb table keeps only in-frame clones and is missing some. In the table there are approximately 100,000 clones, approximately 90% of which are singletons. The V gene lost 2 bases and the J gene lost 6 bases, with 9 bases spanning the gap. Germline loops: CDR1 SGHDT, CDR2 YYEEEE. CDR3 size: 13 residues. Sequencing was done on a sample of peripheral blood. V gene TRBV5-6 combines with J gene TRBJ1-5, with a tentative D call TRBD1 (5 bases). This TCR came from a woman older than 75 with acute or convalescent COVID-19. CDR3 bases: TGTGCCAGCAGCTTACAGGAGGGTCAGCCCCAGCATTTT. Translating gives CASSLQEGQPQHF.